One sample yielded the 13 T cell receptor beta chains listed below, sequenced in a study of T cells in Graves' hyperthyroidism and ophthalmopathy. Amplification yielded TCR beta CDR3 regions, with RNA transcripts as the source. The TCR CDR3 first-round RT-PCR relied on the HTBI primer set. Each CDR3 protein gets one entry after TCRdb re-called the multiplex PCR reads with MiXCR. The sample carries fewer than 450,000 distinct CDR3 sequences, more than 12% recorded once. The sample comprised blood. Receptors originate from a man between 45 and 60 years old with Graves' ophthalmopathy.

This clonotype turned up a few times. The J gene is TRBJ2-3, the V gene TRBV14; 10 bases are a match to TRBD2. CDR3 size: 19 residues. Germline values: CDR1 SGHDN, CDR2 FVKESK. Trimming cost V 0 bases and J 3 bases; bases outside gene matches: 12. The CDR3 loop is CASSQDPPTSGMVTDTQYF. CDR3 DNA sequence: TGTGCCAGCAGCCAAGATCCCCCCACTAGCGGGATGGTGACAGATACGCAGTATTTT. The full variable domain, completed using reference TRBV14 and TRBJ2-3, is EAGVTQFPSHSVIEKGQTVTLRCDPISGHDNLYWYRRVMGKEIKFLLHFVKESKQDESGMPNNRFLAERTGGTYSTLKVQPAELEDSGVYFCASSQDPPTSGMVTDTQYFGPGTRLTVL.

This clonotype has ten or more counts. The chain couples TRBV7-2 to TRBJ1-5, with D unresolved. In germline, CDR1 is SGHTA, CDR2 FQGNSA. Trimming shortened V by 5 bases and J by 5 bases, and 10 bases separated the two germline ends. The CDR3 covers 13 residues. The CDR3 bases are TGTGCCAGCAGCCTATGGAGCCATCAGCCCCAGCATTTT. It specifies CASSLWSHQPQHF. Variable domain in full (rest from reference TRBV7-2 and TRBJ1-5): GAGVSQSPSNKVTEKGKDVELRCDPISGHTALYWYRQSLGQGLEFLIYFQGNSAPDKSGLPSDRFSAERTGGSVSTLTIQRTQQEDSAVYLCASSLWSHQPQHFGDGTRLSIL.

In its sample, this clonotype was seen many times. The J gene is TRBJ2-5, the V gene TRBV6-2 or TRBV6-3, with 11 bases matching TRBD2. The CDR3 runs 14 residues. V lost 7 bases and J lost 2; bases outside the gene matches: 3. Looked up from germline, CDR1 is MNHEY and CDR2 is SVGEGT. In nucleotides, the CDR3 is TGTGCCAGCACACTAGCGGGAGTTCAAGAGACCCAGTACTTC. Residues: CASTLAGVQETQYF.

The V call is TRBV5-8, the J call TRBJ2-7; TRBD1 aligns across 8 bases. The V gene's germline CDR1 is SGHTS and CDR2 YDEGEE. Trimming cost V 4 bases and J 7 bases; bases outside gene matches: 13. There are 15 residues in the CDR3. The CDR3 nucleotides read TGTGCCAGCAGCCCCCAGACAGGGGTATTCGAGGAGCAGTACTTC. This translates into CASSPQTGVFEEQYF.

This clonotype was counted between two and nine times. DNA of the CDR3: TGTGCCAGCAGTTTATTCCGGGAGAGCTCCTACGAGCAGTACTTC. It yields the protein CASSLFRESSYEQYF. V is TRBV28 and J is TRBJ2-7; D possibly corresponds to TRBD2 (6 bases). The CDR3 runs to 15 residues. CDR1 and CDR2 (germline): MDHEN, SYDVKM. The V end was cut by 1 base, the J end by 0 bases, with 10 bases between.

This clonotype has a count of ten or more. In nucleotides, the CDR3 is TGTGCCAGCAGCCAAGTCTTCCACGCGGCGGGAGAAGGCACAGATACGCAGTATTTT. It is translated as CASSQVFHAAGEGTDTQYF. The rearrangement joins TRBV3-1 to TRBJ2-3; 7 bases fit TRBD2. Germline CDR1 LGHDT, CDR2 YNNKEL (reference sequence). V dropped 1 base and J dropped 1; count of bases not matched to a gene: 14. The CDR3 consists of 19 residues.

The chain has TRBV5-1 and TRBJ2-3; D is unclear. Deletions cut 2 bases from V and 6 bases from J, with 7 bases between. From germline, CDR1 is SGHRS and CDR2 YFSETQ. The CDR3 contains 12 residues. The CDR3 nucleotides read TGCGCCAGCAGCTTTTTGTCCGATACGCAGTATTTT. It specifies CASSFLSDTQYF.

This clonotype was detected only a few times. This sequence joins TRBV5-1 and TRBJ2-7, with 8 nucleotides matching TRBD2. CDR3 size: 16 residues. The J segment lost 0 bases and the V segment lost 5 bases, leaving 10 bases of the junction unmatched. Germline CDR1 is SGHRS and CDR2 is YFSETQ. CDR3 in DNA: TGCGCCAGCAGGACAGATCGGACTAGCAGCTCCTACGAGCAGTACTTC. It encodes CASRTDRTSSSYEQYF.

This clonotype was counted ten times or more. This sequence joins TRBV11-2 and TRBJ2-7; 10 bases line up with TRBD2. CDR1 and CDR2 (germline): SGHAT, FQNNGV. CDR3 length equals 17 residues. Trimming at V came to 5 bases and at J to 0 bases, leaving 10 bases not matched to a gene. The CDR3 reads CASSQPGLADSSYEQYF. The CDR3 DNA reads TGTGCCAGCAGCCAACCTGGACTAGCGGATTCCTCCTACGAGCAGTACTTC. The complete variable domain, with remaining parts taken from reference TRBV11-2 and TRBJ2-7, reads EAGVAQSPRYKIIEKRQSVAFWCNPISGHATLYWYQQILGQGPKLLIQFQNNGVVDDSQLPKDRFSAERLKGVDSTLKIQPAKLEDSAVYLCASSQPGLADSSYEQYFGPGTRLTVT.

V is TRBV5-1 and J is TRBJ2-2; 7 bases are a match to TRBD2. Germline-derived CDR1 and CDR2 are SGHRS and YFSETQ. After removal of 4 bases from V and 3 bases from J, the junction contained 3 bases not matched to a gene. The CDR3 contains 14 residues. CDR3 loop: CASSTAGYTGELFF. CDR3 nucleotides: TGCGCCAGCAGCACAGCGGGGTACACCGGGGAGCTGTTTTTT.

This clonotype was counted between two and nine times. V is TRBV15 and J is TRBJ2-1, with 10 bases that match TRBD2. CDR3 size: 16 residues. Germline V gives CDR1 LNHNV, CDR2 YYDKDF (reference sequence). Trimming at V came to 1 base and at J to 2 bases, leaving 2 bases not matched to a gene. DNA of the CDR3: TGTGCCACCAGCAGAGGGACTAGCGGAGCCTACAATGAGCAGTTCTTC. Translating it yields CATSRGTSGAYNEQFF.

The gene calls are TRBV28 and TRBJ1-2; no clear D gene. V was shortened by 5 bases and J by 8 bases, with 21 bases between the two germline ends. The V gene's germline CDR1 is MDHEN and CDR2 SYDVKM. The CDR3 runs 15 residues. The DNA for the CDR3 is TGTGCCAGCAGTGGAGATCAGTCGGCCCTTAGGGGCTACACCTTC. Translation: CASSGDQSALRGYTF.

This clonotype was counted at least ten times. This rearrangement joins TRBV28 to TRBJ2-1; no reliable D call. In germline, CDR1 is MDHEN, CDR2 SYDVKM. V shed 6 bases and J shed 6 bases, with 12 bases lying between them. The CDR3 loop spans 13 amino acids. The CDR3 sequence is CASRDGPVNEQFF. CDR3 in DNA: TGTGCCAGCAGAGACGGACCAGTCAATGAGCAGTTCTTC.